This TCR beta chain was sequenced during a study of OX40 agonist ivuxolimab in advanced cancers. Study as a whole: Participants averaged approximately 61 years of age (range roughly 23 to 85) and were roughly 83% male.

Enrollment shut out patients with autoimmune disease history or systemic immunosuppression. Blood samples were obtained at baseline, cycle 4 day 1, and cycle 7 day 1. V was clipped by 6 bases and J by 8 bases; unmatched bases: 9. This CDR3 has 14 amino acids. Per germline, CDR1 MNHNY and CDR2 SVGAGI (reference sequence). TCRdb keeps only in-frame clones here, not all; method: immunoSEQ multiplex PCR. This table holds tens of thousands of clones, 80% to 90% found once. V is TRBV6-6 and J is TRBJ1-2, with 10 positions matching TRBD1. The sequence derives from an adult with an advanced solid tumor such as melanoma, head and neck, liver or kidney cancer. The material was CD4+ or CD8+ T cells sorted from blood, obtained in a trial of the OX40 agonist ivuxolimab. CDR3 residues: CASSWDRGTRGYTF. The CDR3, as DNA: TGTGCCAGCAGCTGGGACAGGGGCACTAGGGGCTACACCTTC.